This T cell receptor (beta chain) was retrieved from a study of response to subunit inactivated influenza vaccine. In germline, CDR1 is SEHNR, CDR2 FQNEAQ (reference sequence). This CDR3 has 13 amino acids. With 5 bases removed from V and 3 bases from J, the gap between germline ends came to 8 bases. This clonotype was counted a few times. Its antigen is undetermined. TCRdb passed the RT-PCR reads through MiXCR, listing each CDR3 protein once. Among about 700,000 distinct CDR3 sequences, 15% to 19% were seen once, and the ten largest hold 11%. Study conclusions and caveats: Each seasonal flu vaccination may recruit only limited new T cells, authors suggested.

The sequence derives from a man aged 45 to 65 who received an inactivated influenza vaccine. The sequenced sample was PBMCs from blood, obtained about 13 days after vaccination. The chain has TRBV7-9 and TRBJ2-1; D is uncertain. CDR3 nucleotides: TGTGCCAGCAGCGAGATAAACTACAATGAGCAGTTCTTC. It is translated as CASSEINYNEQFF.